The clone carrying this TCR beta chain was detected ten times or more. Its specificity is unknown. The CDR3 end falls 3 residues outside the read, so it is completed with the germline J gene. Clones were sequenced by immunoSEQ multiplex PCR, and TCRdb holds only the in-frame ones, with some missing. This sample comprises about 52,000 clones, none seen once only. The entry originates in a study of T cell clonality in common variable immunodeficiency. Overall study findings and caveats: Compared with controls, CVID subjects had fewer shared TCRbeta clones. CVID subjects showed higher TCRbeta clonality than healthy controls. T cell subpopulation sequencing would be needed to explain CVID clonality.

The trim removed 3 bases at V and 3 bases at J, leaving 6 bases unmatched. The CDR3 is 15 amino acids. Germline values: CDR1 MNHEY, CDR2 SVGEGT. The chain is built from TRBV6-2 or TRBV6-3 and TRBJ2-7; 9 bases align to TRBD1. This TCR derives from a person aged 18 to 70 in good health. Sequencing was carried out using peripheral blood mononuclear cells. The CDR3 spells CASSYRGTGLYEQYF. The sequenced CDR3 bases are TGTGCCAGCAGTTATAGAGGGACAGGGCTCTACGAG.